This TCR beta chain was captured in a study of CXCR3-negative and CXCR3-positive naive CD8 T cells. With regard to this clonotype: What it recognizes is unknown.

Findings and limits, study-wide: Memory cells differed in TRBV-TRBJ usage, but naive CXCR3-negative and CXCR3-positive cells had similar usage.

Libraries of TRB cDNA were made by 5' RACE and carried UMIs. From its re-call of the 5' RACE reads, TCRdb lists each CDR3 protein once, without DNA. Its table lists over 35,000 distinct CDR3 sequences. The CDR3 covers 12 residues. Each CD8+ T cell subset was sorted in triplicate, approximately 270,000 cells each. This chain connects TRBV12-3 or TRBV12-4 to TRBJ2-7; the D call from TCRdb, TRBD1, cannot be confirmed without DNA. This sequence originates from a human donor in good health. Some clones in this sample may be carry-over from other donors' samples. Sequencing input: naive CXCR3- CD8+ T cells from blood. Subset given: CD45RO-CCR7+CD27+CD95- naive CD8+ T cells lacking CXCR3 (TNR3-). CDR3 sequence: CASGRQGTEQYF.